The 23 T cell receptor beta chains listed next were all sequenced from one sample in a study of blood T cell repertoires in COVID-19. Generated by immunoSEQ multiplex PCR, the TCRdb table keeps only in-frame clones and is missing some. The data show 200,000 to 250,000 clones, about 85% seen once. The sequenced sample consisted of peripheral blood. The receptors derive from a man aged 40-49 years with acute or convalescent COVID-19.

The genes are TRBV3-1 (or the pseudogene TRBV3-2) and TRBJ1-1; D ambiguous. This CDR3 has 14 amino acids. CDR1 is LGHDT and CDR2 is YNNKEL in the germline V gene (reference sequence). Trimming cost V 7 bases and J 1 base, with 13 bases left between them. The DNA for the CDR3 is TGTGCCAGCACCACACGAACAGAGAACACTGAAGCTTTCTTT. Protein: CASTTRTENTEAFF.

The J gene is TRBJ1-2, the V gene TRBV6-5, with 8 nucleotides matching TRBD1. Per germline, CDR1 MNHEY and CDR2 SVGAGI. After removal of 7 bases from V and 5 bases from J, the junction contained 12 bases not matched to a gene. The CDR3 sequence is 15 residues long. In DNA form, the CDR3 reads TGTGCCAGCACCCTTCACGGACAGGGTCCTTATGGCTACACCTTC. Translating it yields CASTLHGQGPYGYTF.

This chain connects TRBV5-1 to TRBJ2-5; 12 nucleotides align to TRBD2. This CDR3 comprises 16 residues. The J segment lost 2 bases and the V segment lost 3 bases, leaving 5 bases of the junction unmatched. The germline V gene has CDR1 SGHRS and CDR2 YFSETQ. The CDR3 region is CASSSSGGAGQETQYF. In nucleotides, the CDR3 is TGCGCCAGCAGCTCTAGCGGGGGGGCGGGTCAAGAGACCCAGTACTTC.

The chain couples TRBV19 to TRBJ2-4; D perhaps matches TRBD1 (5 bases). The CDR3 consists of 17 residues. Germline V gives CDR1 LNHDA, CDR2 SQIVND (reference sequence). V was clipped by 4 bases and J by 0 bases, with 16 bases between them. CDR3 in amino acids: CASSTPPTELAKNIQYF. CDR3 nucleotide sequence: TGTGCCAGTAGTACCCCACCGACAGAGCTAGCCAAAAACATTCAGTACTTC.

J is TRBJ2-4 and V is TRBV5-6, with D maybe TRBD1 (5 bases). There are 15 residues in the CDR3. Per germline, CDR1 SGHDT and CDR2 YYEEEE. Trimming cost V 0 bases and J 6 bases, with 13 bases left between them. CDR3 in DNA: TGTGCCAGCAGCTTGGATCGCGGCAGGGCAAACATTCAGTACTTC. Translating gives CASSLDRGRANIQYF.

CDR3 amino acids: CASSLNSGGALETQYF. CDR3 nucleotide sequence: TGTGCCAGCAGCCTAAATAGCGGGGGGGCACTAGAGACCCAGTACTTC. V usage is TRBV11-2 and J usage is TRBJ2-5, with 11 bases fitting TRBD2. The CDR3 length is 16 residues. Germline loops: CDR1 SGHAT, CDR2 FQNNGV. V lost 5 bases to trimming and J lost 4 bases; unmatched junction nucleotides: 9.

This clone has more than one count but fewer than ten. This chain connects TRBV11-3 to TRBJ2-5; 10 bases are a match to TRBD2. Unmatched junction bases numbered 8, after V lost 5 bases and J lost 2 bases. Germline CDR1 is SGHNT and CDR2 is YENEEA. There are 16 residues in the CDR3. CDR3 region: CASSPSRAGGQETQYF. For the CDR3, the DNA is TGTGCCAGCAGCCCCAGTAGAGCGGGGGGGCAAGAGACCCAGTACTTC.

The CDR3 DNA reads TGTGCCAGCAGGCCGCCGGGATACCCCACTGAAGCTTTCTTT. Translating it yields CASRPPGYPTEAFF. This sequence joins TRBV6-6 and TRBJ1-1; no firm D call. There are 14 residues in the CDR3. Germline V gene data show CDR1 as MNHNY and CDR2 as SVGAGI (reference sequence). V was clipped by 6 bases and J by 4 bases, with 15 bases between them.

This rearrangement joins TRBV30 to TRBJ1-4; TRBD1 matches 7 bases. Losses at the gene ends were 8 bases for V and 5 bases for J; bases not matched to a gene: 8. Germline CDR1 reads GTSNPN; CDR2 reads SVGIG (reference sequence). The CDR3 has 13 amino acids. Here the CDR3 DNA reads TGTGCCCTGACAGGGACAGAAAATGAAAAACTGTTTTTT. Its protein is CALTGTENEKLFF.

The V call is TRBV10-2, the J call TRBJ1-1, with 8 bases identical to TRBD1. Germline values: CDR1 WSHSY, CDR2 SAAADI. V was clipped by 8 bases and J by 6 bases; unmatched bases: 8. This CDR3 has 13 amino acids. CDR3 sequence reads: CASRTGIYSEAFF. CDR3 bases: TGCGCCAGCCGGACAGGGATCTATTCTGAAGCTTTCTTT.

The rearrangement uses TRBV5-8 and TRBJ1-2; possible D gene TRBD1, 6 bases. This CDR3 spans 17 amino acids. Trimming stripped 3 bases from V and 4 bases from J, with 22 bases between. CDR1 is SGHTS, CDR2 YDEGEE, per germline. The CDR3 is CASSSEPIDRNIYGYTF. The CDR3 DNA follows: TGTGCCAGCAGCTCAGAACCCATCGACAGGAATATCTATGGCTACACCTTC.

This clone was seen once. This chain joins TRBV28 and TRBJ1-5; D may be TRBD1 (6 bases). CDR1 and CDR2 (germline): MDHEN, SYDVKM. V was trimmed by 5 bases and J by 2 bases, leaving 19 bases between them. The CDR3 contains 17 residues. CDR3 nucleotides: TGTGCCAGCAGTAAACAGGGAATGACGAAGGGCAATCAGCCCCAGCATTTT. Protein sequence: CASSKQGMTKGNQPQHF.

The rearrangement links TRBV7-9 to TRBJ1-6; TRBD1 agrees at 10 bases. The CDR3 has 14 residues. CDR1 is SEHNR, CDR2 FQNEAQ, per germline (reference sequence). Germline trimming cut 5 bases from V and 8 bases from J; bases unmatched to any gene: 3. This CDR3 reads CASSRDRGDSPLHF. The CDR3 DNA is TGTGCCAGCAGCCGGGACAGGGGCGATTCACCCCTCCACTTT.

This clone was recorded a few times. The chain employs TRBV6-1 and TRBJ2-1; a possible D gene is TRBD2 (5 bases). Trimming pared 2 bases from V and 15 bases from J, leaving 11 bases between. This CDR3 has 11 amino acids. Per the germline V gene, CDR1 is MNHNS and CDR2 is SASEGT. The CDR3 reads CASSESRAPFF. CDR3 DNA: TGTGCCAGCAGTGAATCGAGGGCCCCGTTCTTC.

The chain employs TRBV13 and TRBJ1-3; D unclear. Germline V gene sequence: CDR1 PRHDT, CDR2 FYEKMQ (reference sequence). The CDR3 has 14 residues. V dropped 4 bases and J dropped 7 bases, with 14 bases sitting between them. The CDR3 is CASSSPGGMNTIYF. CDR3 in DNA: TGTGCCAGCAGCTCCCCGGGAGGAATGAACACCATATATTTT.

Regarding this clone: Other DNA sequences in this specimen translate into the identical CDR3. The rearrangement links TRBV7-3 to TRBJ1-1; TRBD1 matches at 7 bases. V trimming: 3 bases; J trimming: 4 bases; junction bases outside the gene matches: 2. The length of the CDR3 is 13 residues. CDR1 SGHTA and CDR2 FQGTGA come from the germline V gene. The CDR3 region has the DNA TGTGCCAGCAGCTTGACAGGGAGCACTGAAGCTTTCTTT. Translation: CASSLTGSTEAFF.

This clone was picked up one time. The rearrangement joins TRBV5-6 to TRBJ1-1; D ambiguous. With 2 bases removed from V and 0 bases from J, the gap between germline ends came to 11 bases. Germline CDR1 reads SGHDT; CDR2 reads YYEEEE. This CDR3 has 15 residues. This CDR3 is CASSFRVTMNTEAFF. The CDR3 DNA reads TGTGCCAGCAGCTTCCGGGTCACCATGAACACTGAAGCTTTCTTT.

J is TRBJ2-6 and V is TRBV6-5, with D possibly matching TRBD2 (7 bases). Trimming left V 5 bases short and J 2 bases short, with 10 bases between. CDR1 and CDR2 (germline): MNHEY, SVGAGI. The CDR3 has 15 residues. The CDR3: CASSTGGPGANVLTF. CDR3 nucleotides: TGTGCCAGCAGTACCGGGGGGCCTGGGGCCAACGTCCTGACTTTC.

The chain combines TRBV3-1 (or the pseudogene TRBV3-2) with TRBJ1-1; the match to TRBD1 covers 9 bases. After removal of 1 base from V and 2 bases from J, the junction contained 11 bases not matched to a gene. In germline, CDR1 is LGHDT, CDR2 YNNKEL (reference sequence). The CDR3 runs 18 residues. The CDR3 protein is CASSQVLPGTGSNTEAFF. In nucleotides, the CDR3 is TGTGCCAGCAGCCAAGTTCTACCCGGGACAGGGAGTAACACTGAAGCTTTCTTT.

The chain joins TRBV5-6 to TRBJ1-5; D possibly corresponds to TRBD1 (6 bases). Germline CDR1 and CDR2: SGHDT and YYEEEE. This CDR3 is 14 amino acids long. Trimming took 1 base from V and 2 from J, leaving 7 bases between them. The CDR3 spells CASSLPGGNQPQHF. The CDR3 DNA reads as TGTGCCAGCAGCTTGCCAGGGGGCAATCAGCCCCAGCATTTT.

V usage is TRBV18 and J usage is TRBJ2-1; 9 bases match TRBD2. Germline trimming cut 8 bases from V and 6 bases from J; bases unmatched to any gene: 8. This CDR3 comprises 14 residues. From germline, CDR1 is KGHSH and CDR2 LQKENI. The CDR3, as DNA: TGTGCCAGCATACCGGGACTAGCAGGCAATGAGCAGTTCTTC. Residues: CASIPGLAGNEQFF.

CDR3 residues: CASSEARSLWDTEAFF. The CDR3 DNA reads as TGTGCCAGCAGTGAAGCGCGGTCTCTCTGGGACACTGAAGCTTTCTTT. The chain has TRBV6-1 and TRBJ1-1; D unresolved. This CDR3 has 16 residues. The germline V gene encodes CDR1 MNHNS and CDR2 SASEGT. The V end lost 0 bases, the J end lost 3 bases, and 14 bases lay between the germline ends.

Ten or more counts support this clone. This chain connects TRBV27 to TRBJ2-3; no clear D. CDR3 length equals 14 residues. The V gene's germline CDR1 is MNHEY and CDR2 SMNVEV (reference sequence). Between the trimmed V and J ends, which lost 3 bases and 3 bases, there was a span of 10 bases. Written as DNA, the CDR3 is TGTGCCAGCAGTTTTTCAGCCGGGACAGATACGCAGTATTTT. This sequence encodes CASSFSAGTDTQYF.